Here is one T cell receptor (beta chain) with its context. Its antigen is not known. The read terminates 3 residues before the CDR3 end, so the remaining end is supplied by the germline J gene. The sample comes from a study of T cells in women clearing cervical HPV infection. Study summary: No precancer developed; the control's incident HPV16 infection cleared within 12 months. HLA type could not be excluded as a confounder. Study results and caveats: Richness differences could reflect unmeasured T-cell content per sample.

CDR3 length: 15 residues. Per the germline V gene, CDR1 is KGHSH and CDR2 is LQKENI. Method: immunoSEQ multiplex PCR; TCRdb's copy keeps in-frame clones and lacks some. This sample's table has 30,000 to 40,000 clones. V usage is TRBV18 and J usage is TRBJ1-2; possible D gene TRBD1, 6 bases. This TCR derives from a woman aged 18 to 75 with a cervical HPV16 infection that either progressed to CIN3+ or cleared (not recorded which). Sequencing used blood buffy coat. The sequenced part of the CDR3 DNA is TGTGCCAGCTCAGACGACAGGCTAGCCAAAAACATC. Residues: CASSDDRLAKNI. In full, the CDR3 reads CASSDDRLAKNIYTF.